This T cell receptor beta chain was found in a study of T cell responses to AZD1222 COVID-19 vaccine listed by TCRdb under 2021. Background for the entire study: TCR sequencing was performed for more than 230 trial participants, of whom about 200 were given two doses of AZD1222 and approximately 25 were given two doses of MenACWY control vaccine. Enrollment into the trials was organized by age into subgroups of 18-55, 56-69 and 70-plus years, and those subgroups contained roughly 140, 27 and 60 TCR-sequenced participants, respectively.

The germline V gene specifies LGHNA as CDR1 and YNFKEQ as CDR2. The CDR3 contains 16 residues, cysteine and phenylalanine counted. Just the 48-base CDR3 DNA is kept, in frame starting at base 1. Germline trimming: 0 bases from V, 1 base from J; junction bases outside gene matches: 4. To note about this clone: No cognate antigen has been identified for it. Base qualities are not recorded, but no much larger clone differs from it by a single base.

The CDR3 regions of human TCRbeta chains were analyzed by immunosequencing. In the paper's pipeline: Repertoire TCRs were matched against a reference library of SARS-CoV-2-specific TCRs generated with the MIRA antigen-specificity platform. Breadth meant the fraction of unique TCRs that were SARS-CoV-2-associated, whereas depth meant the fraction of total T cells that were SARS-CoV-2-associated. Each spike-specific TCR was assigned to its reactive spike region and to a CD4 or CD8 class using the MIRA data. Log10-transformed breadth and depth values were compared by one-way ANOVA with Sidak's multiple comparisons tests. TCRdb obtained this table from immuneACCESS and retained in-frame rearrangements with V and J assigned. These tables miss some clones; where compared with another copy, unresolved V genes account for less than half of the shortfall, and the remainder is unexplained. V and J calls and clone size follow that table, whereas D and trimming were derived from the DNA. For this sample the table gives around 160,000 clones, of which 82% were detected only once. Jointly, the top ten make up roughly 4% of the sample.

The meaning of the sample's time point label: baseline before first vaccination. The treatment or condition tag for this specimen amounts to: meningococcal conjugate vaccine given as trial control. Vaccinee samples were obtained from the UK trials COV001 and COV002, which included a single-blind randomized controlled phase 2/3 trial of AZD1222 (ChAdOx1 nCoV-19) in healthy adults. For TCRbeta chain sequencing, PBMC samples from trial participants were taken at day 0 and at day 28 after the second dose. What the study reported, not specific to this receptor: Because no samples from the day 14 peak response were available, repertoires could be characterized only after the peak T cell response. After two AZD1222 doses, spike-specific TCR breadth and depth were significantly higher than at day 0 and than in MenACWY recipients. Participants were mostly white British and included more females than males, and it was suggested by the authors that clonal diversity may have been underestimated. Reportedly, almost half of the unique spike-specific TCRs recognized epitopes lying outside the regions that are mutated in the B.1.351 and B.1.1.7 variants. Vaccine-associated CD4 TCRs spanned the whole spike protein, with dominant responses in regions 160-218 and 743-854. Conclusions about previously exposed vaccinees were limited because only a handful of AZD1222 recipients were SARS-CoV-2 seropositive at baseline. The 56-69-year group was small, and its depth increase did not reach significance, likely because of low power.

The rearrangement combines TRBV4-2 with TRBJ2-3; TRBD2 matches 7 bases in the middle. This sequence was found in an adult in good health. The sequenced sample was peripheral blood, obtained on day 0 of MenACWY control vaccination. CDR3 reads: CASSQDGTTGTDTQYF. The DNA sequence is TGTGCCAGCAGCCAAGACGGGACTACGGGCACAGATACGCAGTATTTT.